This is a list of T cell receptor beta chains from one sample in a study of cytomegalovirus exposure and HLA in healthy donors. Assay: immunoSEQ multiplex PCR; the TCRdb copy retains only in-frame clones and omits some. Altogether about 200,000 clones are present, about 70% being singletons, with the ten largest covering approximately 2.5%. The specimen sequenced was PBMCs. Receptors were obtained from a man aged 35 to 55 in good health and CMV-seropositive. Both conserved end residues are part of each CDR3. The order of the fields is CDR3 protein, CDR3 DNA, V gene, clone size, CDR3 length, J gene, D gene. D genes are given only for firm matches. The listing skips clone size in some rows; elsewhere it reads once, few, many or a size class.

CASSLGRGTADEAFF,TGTGCCAGCAGCTTAGGCCGGGGGACGGCAGATGAAGCTTTCTTT,TRBV13,NA,15,TRBJ1-1,NA
CASSLRQGETQYF,TGTGCCAGCAGCTTACGACAGGGCGAGACCCAGTACTTC,TRBV7-9,NA,13,TRBJ2-5,TRBD1
CASIRGANTEAFF,TGTGCCAGTATCAGGGGCGCCAACACTGAAGCTTTCTTT,TRBV19,NA,13,TRBJ1-1,NA
CASSLKGTDYGYTF,TGTGCCAGCAGCTTAAAGGGGACAGACTATGGCTACACCTTC,TRBV7-3,NA,14,TRBJ1-2,TRBD1
CASSLDRGGYTF,TGTGCCAGCAGCTTGGATCGGGGTGGCTACACCTTC,TRBV5-4,NA,12,TRBJ1-2,NA
CASSPKTGGRTGSYTF,TGTGCCAGCTCACCGAAAACAGGGGGCAGGACCGGTAGCTACACCTTC,TRBV18,NA,16,TRBJ1-2,TRBD1
CAIQQSSYNSPLHF,TGTGCCATACAACAGAGCTCCTATAATTCACCCCTCCACTTT,TRBV10-3,NA,14,TRBJ1-6,NA
CASRAGLPEEQFF,TGTGCCAGTAGGGCAGGGTTACCTGAAGAGCAGTTCTTC,TRBV19,NA,13,TRBJ2-1,NA
CASSPGQGSTYEQYF,TGTGCCAGCAGCCCCGGACAGGGGAGTACCTACGAGCAGTACTTC,TRBV7-2,once,15,TRBJ2-7,TRBD1
CASSHFPGQGNNEQFF,TGCGCCAGCAGCCACTTTCCGGGACAGGGAAACAATGAGCAGTTCTTC,TRBV4-1,few,16,TRBJ2-1,TRBD1
CASRDRSAPYEQYF,TGTGCCAGCAGAGACAGGTCGGCTCCTTACGAGCAGTACTTC,TRBV6-1,NA,14,TRBJ2-7,NA
CASSHHVASEEETQYF,TGTGCCAGCAGCCACCACGTGGCTAGCGAGGAAGAGACCCAGTACTTC,TRBV11-2,NA,16,TRBJ2-5,NA
CASTRGRGTEAFF,TGTGCCAGTACGCGGGGGCGAGGCACTGAAGCTTTCTTT,TRBV19,NA,13,TRBJ1-1,NA
CASSLGRGSGSTDTQYF,TGCGCCAGCAGCCTTGGGAGGGGCAGCGGTAGCACAGATACGCAGTATTTT,TRBV4-3,NA,17,TRBJ2-3,TRBD2
CASSLGGSTGELFF,TGTGCCAGCAGCTTAGGAGGGTCCACCGGGGAGCTGTTTTTT,TRBV11-3,NA,14,TRBJ2-2,NA
CASSRQGNTGELFF,TGTGCCAGCAGCCGACAGGGGAACACCGGGGAGCTGTTTTTT,TRBV6-1,few,14,TRBJ2-2,TRBD1
CASSLLAGGQDTQYF,TGTGCCAGCAGCCTTCTAGCGGGGGGCCAAGATACGCAGTATTTT,TRBV9,NA,15,TRBJ2-3,TRBD2
CASSIGDYNDEQFF,TGTGCCAGTAGTATCGGAGATTACAACGATGAGCAGTTCTTC,TRBV19,NA,14,TRBJ2-1,NA
CASSRGGTGAVTNTGELFF,TGTGCCAGCAGCAGGGGGGGGACAGGGGCCGTTACGAACACCGGGGAGCTGTTTTTT,TRBV5-4,NA,19,TRBJ2-2,TRBD1
CASSRPKDRLNQPQHF,TGTGCCAGCAGCCGTCCCAAGGACAGGCTTAATCAGCCCCAGCATTTT,TRBV21-1,NA,16,TRBJ1-5,NA
CASSQEGTGRAGNTIYF,TGCGCCAGCAGCCAAGAAGGAACAGGGAGGGCTGGAAACACCATATATTTT,TRBV4-1,NA,17,TRBJ1-3,NA
CASSLSGRGRVVSKTQYF,TGTGCCAGCAGTTTATCGGGAAGGGGGCGAGTTGTGAGTAAGACCCAGTACTTC,TRBV27,NA,18,TRBJ2-5,TRBD1
CASSQTPGHLFTGELFF,TGCGCCAGCAGCCAAACACCGGGACACTTATTCACCGGGGAGCTGTTTTTT,TRBV4-3,NA,17,TRBJ2-2,NA
CASSLRKSNRDPGELFF,TGCGCCAGCAGCTTGAGGAAATCGAACAGGGACCCCGGGGAGCTGTTTTTT,TRBV5-1,NA,17,TRBJ2-2,NA
CASSPRTGSDGYTF,TGTGCCAGCAGTCCCCGGACAGGGAGCGATGGCTACACCTTC,TRBV27,NA,14,TRBJ1-2,TRBD1
CAVEGRSYEQYF,TGTGCCGTAGAGGGCAGGTCCTACGAGCAGTACTTC,TRBV6-5,few,12,TRBJ2-7,NA
CASSPMKTVNTEAFF,TGTGCCAGCAGCCCGATGAAGACAGTCAACACTGAAGCTTTCTTT,TRBV7-8,NA,15,TRBJ1-1,NA
CASSLAPRVETQYF,TGTGCCAGCAGCTTAGCGCCCAGGGTAGAGACCCAGTACTTC,TRBV11-1,few,14,TRBJ2-5,NA
CASSNPGTHTDTQYF,TGTGCCAGCAGCAACCCCGGGACACACACAGATACGCAGTATTTT,TRBV7-9,NA,15,TRBJ2-3,NA
CASSPFGTAYQPQHF,TGTGCCAGCTCACCCTTCGGGACAGCCTATCAGCCCCAGCATTTT,TRBV18,once,15,TRBJ1-5,TRBD1
CASSLTGQAMNTEAFF,TGTGCCAGCAGCCTGACTGGACAGGCGATGAACACTGAAGCTTTCTTT,TRBV11-2,NA,16,TRBJ1-1,TRBD1
CASSDGNSGGADTQYF,TGTGCCAGCAGCGATGGGAATAGCGGGGGGGCAGATACGCAGTATTTT,TRBV9,NA,16,TRBJ2-3,TRBD2
CASSLAGTGGYTEAFF,TGTGCCAGCAGCTTAGCCGGGACAGGGGGTTACACTGAAGCTTTCTTT,TRBV7-9,once,16,TRBJ1-1,TRBD1
CASSPRQGDYEQYF,TGTGCCAGCTCACCAAGGCAGGGGGACTACGAGCAGTACTTC,TRBV18,NA,14,TRBJ2-7,TRBD1
CATSRATEGPQHF,TGTGCCACCAGCAGAGCCACGGAGGGGCCCCAGCATTTT,TRBV15,few,13,TRBJ1-5,NA
CASSPSTGTNTEAFF,TGTGCCAGCAGCCCCTCGACAGGGACAAACACTGAAGCTTTCTTT,TRBV6-4,NA,15,TRBJ1-1,TRBD1
CASGLGTTGNEQFF,TGTGCTAGTGGTTTGGGGACAACGGGCAATGAGCAGTTCTTC,TRBV12-5,NA,14,TRBJ2-1,NA
CASRPRTPNTEAFF,TGTGCCAGCAGACCTAGGACACCTAACACTGAAGCTTTCTTT,TRBV7-9,NA,14,TRBJ1-1,NA
CATSPGTAPNTEAFF,TGTGCCACCAGCCCCGGGACAGCTCCGAACACTGAAGCTTTCTTT,TRBV6-1,NA,15,TRBJ1-1,TRBD1
CASSQEGGSSYNEQFF,TGCGCCAGCAGCCAAGAGGGAGGGAGCTCCTACAATGAGCAGTTCTTC,TRBV4-1,NA,16,TRBJ2-1,TRBD2
CASSNPSADSMNTEAFF,TGCGCCAGCAGCAATCCATCAGCTGACAGCATGAACACTGAAGCTTTCTTT,TRBV5-1,NA,17,TRBJ1-1,NA
CASSLAQGANGYTF,TGTGCCAGCAGCTTAGCACAGGGGGCCAATGGCTACACCTTC,TRBV7-9,few,14,TRBJ1-2,TRBD1
CASRESGELFF,TGTGCCAGCAGGGAGTCCGGGGAGCTGTTTTTT,TRBV28,NA,11,TRBJ2-2,NA
CASSLGEGQRNHPTDTQYF,TGTGCCAGCAGCTTAGGAGAGGGACAGAGAAACCACCCCACAGATACGCAGTATTTT,TRBV13,NA,19,TRBJ2-3,TRBD1
CASSQDPPGGHQPQHF,TGCGCCAGCAGCCAAGATCCCCCGGGCGGGCATCAGCCCCAGCATTTT,TRBV4-1,NA,16,TRBJ1-5,NA
CASSASRDRAYEQYF,TGTGCCAGCAGTGCCAGCCGGGACAGGGCCTACGAGCAGTACTTC,TRBV27,NA,15,TRBJ2-7,TRBD1
CASSLAGAPLSDTQYF,TGTGCCAGCAGCTTAGCGGGGGCTCCCCTGAGCGATACGCAGTATTTT,TRBV27,NA,16,TRBJ2-3,TRBD2
CASSPSGTSYEQYF,TGTGCCAGCAGCCCCTCCGGGACTAGCTACGAGCAGTACTTC,TRBV6-1,NA,14,TRBJ2-7,TRBD2
CASSGFQTRQGRMDEQFF,TGTGCCAGCAGCGGATTCCAAACCAGACAGGGGAGGATGGATGAGCAGTTCTTC,TRBV9,once,18,TRBJ2-1,TRBD1
CASSEGPPVGGYTF,TGTGCCAGCAGTGAGGGCCCCCCAGTGGGTGGCTACACCTTC,TRBV2,few,14,TRBJ1-2,NA
CASSIPGLQETQYF,TGTGCCAGTAGTATACCAGGGTTACAAGAGACCCAGTACTTC,TRBV19,NA,14,TRBJ2-5,NA
CASSFRRDAGELFF,TGTGCCAGCAGTTTCCGGAGAGATGCCGGGGAGCTGTTTTTT,TRBV28,NA,14,TRBJ2-2,NA
CASTRGTGNSYEQYF,TGTGCCAGCACTCGAGGGACAGGCAACTCCTACGAGCAGTACTTC,TRBV6-5,NA,15,TRBJ2-7,TRBD1
CASSVQGQAYEQYF,TGTGCCAGCAGCGTACAGGGACAGGCTTACGAGCAGTACTTC,TRBV9,NA,14,TRBJ2-7,TRBD1
CASSHWARETQYF,TGTGCCAGCAGCCACTGGGCTCGTGAGACCCAGTACTTC,TRBV5-6,NA,13,TRBJ2-5,NA